A selection of T cell receptor beta chains follows, all from one sample in a study of cytomegalovirus exposure and HLA in healthy donors. The data were produced by immunoSEQ multiplex PCR, yet TCRdb's version contains in-frame clones alone and is incomplete. The table lists 80,000 to 100,000 clones, 60% to 75% of them singletons. Sequenced material: PBMCs. These receptors were obtained from a female donor in good health and CMV-seronegative. Each CDR3 is given without its conserved first and last residue. Expanded clones are given a class, and other clones once, few, many or no size at all.

>TRBV10-3|few|TRBJ2-5
AISEQGGRETQY
>TRBV19|-|TRBJ2-5
ASRRGETQY
>TRBV12-5|-|TRBJ1-5
ASGPDRNQPQH
>TRBV5-1|once|TRBJ2-1
ASSSGGAYNEQF
>TRBV5-4|-|TRBJ1-3
ASSPDRFGNTIY
>TRBV5-1|-|TRBJ1-4
ASSLPEGATYPEEKLF
>TRBV9|-|TRBJ2-7
ASSVAAGREQY
>TRBV27|-|TRBJ1-2
ASRTGSKNYGYT
>TRBV29-1|-|TRBJ1-1
SVGQHPNTEAF
>TRBV2|-|TRBJ2-4
ASSPGAIQY
>TRBV30|few|TRBJ2-1
AWSVLGRAQF
>TRBV4-1|few|TRBJ1-1
ASSRGTSGEAF
>TRBV2|-|TRBJ2-1
ASKVRYNEQF
>TRBV28|-|TRBJ2-1
ASSLTLAGDPIGSYNEQF
>TRBV7-9|-|TRBJ1-5
ASSLEGAQPQH
>TRBV6-6|-|TRBJ2-7
ASTIDRVASYEQY
>TRBV19|once|TRBJ2-1
ASSSVNYNEQF
>TRBV5-6|few|TRBJ2-4
ASSSRDRGLLHIQY
>TRBV2|few|TRBJ2-1
ASSERGSSYNEQF